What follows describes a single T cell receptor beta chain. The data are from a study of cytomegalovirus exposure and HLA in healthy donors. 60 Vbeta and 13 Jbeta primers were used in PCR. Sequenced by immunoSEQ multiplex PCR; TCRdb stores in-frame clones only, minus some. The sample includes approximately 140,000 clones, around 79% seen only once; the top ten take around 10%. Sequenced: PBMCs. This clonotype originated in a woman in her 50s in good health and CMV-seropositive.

CDR3 nucleotide sequence: TGCGCCAGCAGCTTGGACGGGACAGCCATGGAGCAGTTCTTC. It encodes CASSLDGTAMEQFF. The J gene is TRBJ2-1, the V gene TRBV5-1, with 7 positions matching TRBD1. With V trimmed by 0 bases and J by 10 bases, 7 bases remained unmatched. The CDR3 is made up of 14 amino acids. Germline CDR1 is SGHRS and CDR2 is YFSETQ. Variable domain in full (rest from reference TRBV5-1 and TRBJ2-1): KAGVTQTPRYLIKTRGQQVTLSCSPISGHRSVSWYQQTPGQGLQFLFEYFSETQRNKGNFPGRFSGRQFSNSRSEMNVSTLELGDSALYLCASSLDGTAMEQFFGPGTRLTVL.